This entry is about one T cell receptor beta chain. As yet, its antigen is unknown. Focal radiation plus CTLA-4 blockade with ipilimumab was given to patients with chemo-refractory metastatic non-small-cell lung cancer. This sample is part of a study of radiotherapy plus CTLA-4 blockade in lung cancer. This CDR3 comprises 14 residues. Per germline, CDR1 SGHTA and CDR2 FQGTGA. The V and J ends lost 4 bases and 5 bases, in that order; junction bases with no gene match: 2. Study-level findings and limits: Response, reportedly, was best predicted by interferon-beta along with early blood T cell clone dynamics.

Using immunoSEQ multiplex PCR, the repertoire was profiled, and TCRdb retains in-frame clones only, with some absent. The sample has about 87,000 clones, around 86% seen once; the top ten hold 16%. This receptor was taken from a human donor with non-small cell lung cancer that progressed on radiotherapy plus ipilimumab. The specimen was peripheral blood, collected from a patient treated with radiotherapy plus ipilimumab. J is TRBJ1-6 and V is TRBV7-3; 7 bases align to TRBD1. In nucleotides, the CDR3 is TGTGCCAGCAGCTCCGGGACAGATAATTCACCCCTCCACTTT. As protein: CASSSGTDNSPLHF.